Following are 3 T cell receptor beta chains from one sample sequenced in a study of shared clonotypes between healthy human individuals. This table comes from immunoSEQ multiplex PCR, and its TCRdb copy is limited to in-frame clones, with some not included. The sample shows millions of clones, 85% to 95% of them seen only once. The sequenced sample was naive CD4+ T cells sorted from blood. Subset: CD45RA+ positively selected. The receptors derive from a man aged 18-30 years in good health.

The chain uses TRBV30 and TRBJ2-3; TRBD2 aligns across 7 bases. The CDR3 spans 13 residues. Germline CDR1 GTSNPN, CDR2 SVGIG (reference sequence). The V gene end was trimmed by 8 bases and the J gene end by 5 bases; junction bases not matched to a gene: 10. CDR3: CAREAQGQDTQYF. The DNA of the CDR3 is TGTGCCCGGGAGGCCCAGGGCCAAGATACGCAGTATTTT.

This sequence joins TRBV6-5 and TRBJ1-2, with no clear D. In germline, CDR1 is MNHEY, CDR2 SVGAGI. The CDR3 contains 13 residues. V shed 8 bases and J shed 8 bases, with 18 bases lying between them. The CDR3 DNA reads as TGTGCCAGCTTTAAGAGGGCCGATGCGGGCTACACCTTC. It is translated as CASFKRADAGYTF.

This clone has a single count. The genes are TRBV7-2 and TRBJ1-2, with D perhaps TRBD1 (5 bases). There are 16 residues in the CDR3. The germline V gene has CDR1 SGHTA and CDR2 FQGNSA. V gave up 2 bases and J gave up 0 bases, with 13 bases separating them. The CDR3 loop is CASSLIGTGTNYGYTF. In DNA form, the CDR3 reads TGTGCCAGCAGCTTAATAGGGACGGGAACTAACTATGGCTACACCTTC.